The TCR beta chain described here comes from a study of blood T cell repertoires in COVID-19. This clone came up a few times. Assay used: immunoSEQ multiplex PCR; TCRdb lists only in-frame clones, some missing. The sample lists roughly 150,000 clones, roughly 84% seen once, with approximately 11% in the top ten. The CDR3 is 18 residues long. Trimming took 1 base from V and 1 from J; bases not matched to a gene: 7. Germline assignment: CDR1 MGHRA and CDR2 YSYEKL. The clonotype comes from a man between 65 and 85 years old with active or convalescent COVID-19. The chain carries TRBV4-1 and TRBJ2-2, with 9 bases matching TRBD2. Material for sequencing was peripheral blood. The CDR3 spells CASSQAPWTSENTGELFF. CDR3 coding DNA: TGCGCCAGCAGCCAAGCCCCCTGGACTAGCGAGAACACCGGGGAGCTGTTTTTT.